This T cell receptor (beta chain) was profiled in a study of blood T cell repertoires in COVID-19. Study-level information: Sample material is recorded as cDNA or gDNA derived from T cells, B-cell-depleted T cells, or PBMCs.

The length of the CDR3 is 14 residues. CDR1 and CDR2 from the germline V gene are MNHEY and SVGEGT. V was pared by 0 bases and J by 2 bases, with 7 bases between. Study processing details: The authors estimated nucleated cell counts from reference gene primer amplification. The protocol was immunoSEQ multiplex PCR, while the TCRdb copy is restricted to in-frame clones and leaves out a portion. Clone size and V and J calls were adopted from that table, with D and trimming inferred from the DNA. The repertoire holds about 300,000 clones, with more than 80% as singletons. Each recovered donor of Cohort 3 presented with two negative PCRs, clearance, or symptom resolution.

The genes are TRBV6-2 or TRBV6-3 and TRBJ2-5; D unclear. The sequence came from a woman in her twenties or thirties who had recovered from COVID-19. Sequenced input: PBMCs or T cells enriched from blood (not recorded which). The CDR3 region has the DNA TGTGCCAGCAGTTACTCACAGATACAAGAGACCCAGTACTTC. It specifies CASSYSQIQETQYF.